Described below is a single T cell receptor (beta chain) sequence and its context. Its cognate antigen has yet to be identified. Base qualities are not recorded, but no much larger clone differs from it by a single base. The sample originates from a study of T-cell memory formation after mild COVID-19 (dated by TCRdb to the early 2020s). Regarding the study in general: TCR sequence clusters from the two donors were largely donor specific. In two donors, T-cell clones that expanded and contracted after mild COVID-19 were followed by sequencing TCRalpha and TCRbeta repertoires longitudinally. Two young, previously healthy adult volunteers, one female and one male, were included in the cohort.

Ficoll-Paque density gradient centrifugation was the method used to isolate PBMCs. What the research found in general, with its limitations: Only two mild cases were covered by the study, and larger cohorts that include severe cases with pre-infection samples were considered necessary. Whether the second-wave clones peaking on day 37 were SARS-CoV-2 specific was not confirmed. From day 15 to 85, contracting clones showed balanced CD4/CD8 phenotypes, whereas a second wave of clones that expanded from day 15 to 37 leaned towards CD4+. Some responding clones were detected in pre-infection memory, suggesting pre-existing cross-reactive memory T cells joined the SARS-CoV-2 response. Contracting CD4+ clones were located mainly in the CM and EM memory subsets, whereas CD8+ clones were found to be enriched in EMRA.

For sequencing, an Illumina NovaSeq 6000 was employed. TCRalpha and TCRbeta cDNA libraries were built by 5'RACE with constant-segment primers, adding sample barcodes and unique molecular identifiers. RNA was extracted from every sample with Trizol reagent. Amplification of the libraries took two PCR steps, and the second step added a second sample barcode plus Illumina TruSeq adapters. Sequencing of libraries was performed on an Illumina NovaSeq with 2 x 150 bp paired-end reads. The original pipeline was this. The reads were demultiplexed and collapsed into UMI-guided consensus sequences using migec v1.2.7. Using mixcr v2.1.11, UMI consensuses were aligned to TRA and TRB V and J templates and then assembled into clonotypes. Clonotypes were classified as expanded or contracted when called significant by both edgeR and NoisET, with noise models trained on biological replicates. For edgeR calls, a false discovery rate-adjusted p below 0.01 and a log2 fold-change threshold of 1 were applied. As an exploratory analysis of dynamics, max-normalized trajectories of the 1000 most abundant clonotypes were examined by PCA with hierarchical clustering. Separately sequenced CD4+ and CD8+ repertoires were used to assign the CD4 or CD8 phenotype of responding clones. TCRdb applied fastp at Q25 and MiXCR to the public reads, then kept only in-frame beta chains. A single entry per CDR3 protein holds the most common genes and DNA from its merged rows. Clone size and V and J calls follow TCRdb, not the original study. The sample table holds about 540,000 distinct CDR3 sequences, of which roughly 22% were seen once. Of the sample, around an eighth is held by the ten largest clones.

The CDR3 starts with the cysteine, ends with the phenylalanine, and has 13 residues. The entry retains the CDR3 DNA only, 39 bases that are in frame from base 1. V loses 4 bases, J loses 7 bases, and the germline ends lie 9 bases apart. The germline V gene yields KGHDR for CDR1 and SFDVKD for CDR2. The chain is assembled from TRBV24-1 and TRBJ2-2, with the D gene not clear enough to name. This sequence was found in an adult woman who had mild COVID-19 (a few samples of this study predate the infection). The sample titles of this study are shuffled in the database, so cell type and time point are left out; the donor was told from shared clones. Sequenced input: PBMCs or a T cell subset sorted from them (not recorded which). The CDR3 protein sequence reads: CATSEPGFGELFF. The bases are TGTGCCACCAGTGAACCAGGATTCGGGGAGCTGTTTTTT.